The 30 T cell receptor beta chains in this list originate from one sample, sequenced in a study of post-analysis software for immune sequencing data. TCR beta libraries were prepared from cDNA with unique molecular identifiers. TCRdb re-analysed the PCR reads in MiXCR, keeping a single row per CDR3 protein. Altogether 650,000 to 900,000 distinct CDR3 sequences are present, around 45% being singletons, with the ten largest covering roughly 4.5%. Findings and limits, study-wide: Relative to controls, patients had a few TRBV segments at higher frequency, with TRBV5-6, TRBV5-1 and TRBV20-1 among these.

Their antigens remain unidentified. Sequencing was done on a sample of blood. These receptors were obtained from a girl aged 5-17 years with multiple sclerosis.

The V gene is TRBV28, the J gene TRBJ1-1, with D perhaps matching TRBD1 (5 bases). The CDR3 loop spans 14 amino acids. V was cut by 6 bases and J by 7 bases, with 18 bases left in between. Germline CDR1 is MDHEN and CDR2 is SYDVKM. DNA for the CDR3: TGTGCCAGCAGCACCCCCGGAGGGGCCTATGAAGCTTTCTTT. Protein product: CASSTPGGAYEAFF.

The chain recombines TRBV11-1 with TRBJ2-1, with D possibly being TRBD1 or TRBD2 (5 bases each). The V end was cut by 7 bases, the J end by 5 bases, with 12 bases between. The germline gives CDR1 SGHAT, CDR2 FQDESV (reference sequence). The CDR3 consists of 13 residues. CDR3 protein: CASNPGRDNEQFF. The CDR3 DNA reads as TGTGCCAGCAACCCAGGGAGAGACAATGAGCAGTTCTTC.

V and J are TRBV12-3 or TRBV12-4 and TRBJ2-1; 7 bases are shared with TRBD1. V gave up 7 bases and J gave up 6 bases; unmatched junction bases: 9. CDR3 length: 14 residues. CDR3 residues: CASTPGAGGNEQFF. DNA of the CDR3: TGTGCCAGCACCCCAGGAGCAGGGGGCAATGAGCAGTTCTTC.

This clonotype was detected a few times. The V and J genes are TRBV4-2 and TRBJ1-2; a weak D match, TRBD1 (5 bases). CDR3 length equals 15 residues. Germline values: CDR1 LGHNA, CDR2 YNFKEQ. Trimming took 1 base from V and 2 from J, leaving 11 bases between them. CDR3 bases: TGTGCCAGCAGCCAAGGCTCTCGGGACAACTATGGCTACACCTTC. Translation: CASSQGSRDNYGYTF.

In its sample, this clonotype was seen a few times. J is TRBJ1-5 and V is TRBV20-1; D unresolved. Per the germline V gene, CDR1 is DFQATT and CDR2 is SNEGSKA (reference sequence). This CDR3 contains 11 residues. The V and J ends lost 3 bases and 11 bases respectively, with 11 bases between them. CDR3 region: CSASEAGAQHF. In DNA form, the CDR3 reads TGCAGTGCTAGTGAGGCGGGAGCCCAGCATTTT.

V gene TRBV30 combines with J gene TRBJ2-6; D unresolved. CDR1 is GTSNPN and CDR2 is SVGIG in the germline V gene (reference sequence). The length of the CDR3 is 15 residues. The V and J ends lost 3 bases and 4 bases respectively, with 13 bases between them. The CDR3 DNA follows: TGTGCCTGGAGGGCCAGATTATCGGGGGCCAACGTCCTGACTTTC. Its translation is CAWRARLSGANVLTF.

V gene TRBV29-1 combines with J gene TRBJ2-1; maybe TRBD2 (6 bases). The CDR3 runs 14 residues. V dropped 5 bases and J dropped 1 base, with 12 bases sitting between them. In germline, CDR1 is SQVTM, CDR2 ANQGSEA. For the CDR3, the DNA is TGCAGCGTTCGGAGGGGCGATTCCTACAATGAGCAGTTCTTC. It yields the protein CSVRRGDSYNEQFF.

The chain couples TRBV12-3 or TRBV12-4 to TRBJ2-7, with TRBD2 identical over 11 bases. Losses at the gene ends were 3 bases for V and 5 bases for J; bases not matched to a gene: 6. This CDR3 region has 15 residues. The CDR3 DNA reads TGTGCCAGCAGTTTCAGGACTAGCGGGTCGCACGAGCAGTACTTC. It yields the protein CASSFRTSGSHEQYF.

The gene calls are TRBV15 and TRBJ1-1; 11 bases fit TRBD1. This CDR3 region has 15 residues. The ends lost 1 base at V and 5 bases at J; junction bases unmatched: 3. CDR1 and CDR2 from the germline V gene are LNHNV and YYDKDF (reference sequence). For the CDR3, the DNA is TGTGCCACCAGCAGAGGGACAGGGGGCCTGACTGAAGCTTTCTTT. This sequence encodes CATSRGTGGLTEAFF.

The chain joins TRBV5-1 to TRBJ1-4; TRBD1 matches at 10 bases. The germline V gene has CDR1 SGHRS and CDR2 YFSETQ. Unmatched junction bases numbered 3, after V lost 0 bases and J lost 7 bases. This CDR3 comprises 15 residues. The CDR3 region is CASSLAGQGVEKLFF. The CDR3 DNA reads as TGCGCCAGCAGCTTGGCAGGACAGGGGGTTGAAAAACTGTTTTTT.

The CDR3 loop reads CACMRETQYF. CDR3 coding DNA: TGTGCCTGTATGCGGGAGACCCAGTACTTC. The chain employs TRBV30 and TRBJ2-5, with D hard to call. The CDR3 has 10 amino acids. Germline-derived CDR1 and CDR2 are GTSNPN and SVGIG (reference sequence). V was trimmed by 6 bases and J by 5 bases, leaving 7 bases between them. The full variable domain, completed using reference TRBV30 and TRBJ2-5, is SQTIHQWPATLVQPVGSPLSLECTVEGTSNPNLYWYRQAAGRGLQLLFYSVGIGQISSEVPQNLSASRPQDRQFILSSKKLLLSDSGFYLCACMRETQYFGPGTRLLVL.

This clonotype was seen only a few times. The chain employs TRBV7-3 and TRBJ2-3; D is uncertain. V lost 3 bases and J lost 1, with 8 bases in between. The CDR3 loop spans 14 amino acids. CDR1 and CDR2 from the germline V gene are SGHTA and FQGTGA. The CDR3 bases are TGTGCCAGCAGCTTGGGGATTGGCACAGATACGCAGTATTTT. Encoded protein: CASSLGIGTDTQYF.

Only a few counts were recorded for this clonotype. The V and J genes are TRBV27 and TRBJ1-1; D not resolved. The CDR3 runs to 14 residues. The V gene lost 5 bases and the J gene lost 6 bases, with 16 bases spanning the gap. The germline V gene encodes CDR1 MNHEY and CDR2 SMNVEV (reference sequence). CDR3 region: CASSRASGSPEAFF. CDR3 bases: TGTGCCAGCAGTCGGGCCTCGGGGTCGCCTGAAGCTTTCTTT.

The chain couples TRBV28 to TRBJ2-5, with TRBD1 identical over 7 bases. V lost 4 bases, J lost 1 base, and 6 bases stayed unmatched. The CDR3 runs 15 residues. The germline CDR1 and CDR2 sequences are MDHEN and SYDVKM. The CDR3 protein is CASSSGQSSQETQYF. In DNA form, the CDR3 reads TGTGCCAGCAGTTCGGGACAGAGTTCCCAAGAGACCCAGTACTTC.

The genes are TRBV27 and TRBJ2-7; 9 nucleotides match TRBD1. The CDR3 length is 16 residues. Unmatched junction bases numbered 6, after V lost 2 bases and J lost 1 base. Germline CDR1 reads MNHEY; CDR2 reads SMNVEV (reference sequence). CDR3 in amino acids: CASSLEWTGASYEQYF. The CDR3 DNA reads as TGTGCCAGCAGTTTAGAGTGGACAGGGGCTTCCTACGAGCAGTACTTC.

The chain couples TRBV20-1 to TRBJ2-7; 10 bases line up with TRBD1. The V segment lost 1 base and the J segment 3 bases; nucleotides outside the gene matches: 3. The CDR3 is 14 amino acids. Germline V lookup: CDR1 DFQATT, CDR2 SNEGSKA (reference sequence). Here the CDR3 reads CSARAGTGDYEQYF. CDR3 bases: TGCAGTGCTAGAGCCGGGACAGGGGACTACGAGCAGTACTTC.

The CDR3 loop reads CASSSTEAGGTGELFF. CDR3 nucleotides: TGTGCCAGCAGCTCTACTGAGGCAGGGGGGACCGGGGAGCTGTTTTTT. The rearrangement joins TRBV7-3 to TRBJ2-2; maybe TRBD1 (7 bases). The germline gives CDR1 SGHTA, CDR2 FQGTGA. The CDR3 is 16 residues long. V gave up 4 bases and J gave up 5 bases, with 17 bases separating them.

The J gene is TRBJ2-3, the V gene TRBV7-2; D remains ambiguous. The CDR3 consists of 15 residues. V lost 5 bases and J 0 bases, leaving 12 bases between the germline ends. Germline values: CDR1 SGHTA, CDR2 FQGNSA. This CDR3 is CASSDGRASTDTQYF. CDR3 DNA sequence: TGTGCCAGCAGCGATGGAAGGGCTAGCACAGATACGCAGTATTTT.

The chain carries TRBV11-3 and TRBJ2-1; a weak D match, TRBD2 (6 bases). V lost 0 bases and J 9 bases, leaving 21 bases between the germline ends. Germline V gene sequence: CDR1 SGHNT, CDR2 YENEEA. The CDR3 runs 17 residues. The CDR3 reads CASSLDRKLAGQTEQFF. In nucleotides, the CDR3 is TGTGCCAGCAGCTTAGATCGGAAACTAGCCGGCCAGACTGAGCAGTTCTTC.

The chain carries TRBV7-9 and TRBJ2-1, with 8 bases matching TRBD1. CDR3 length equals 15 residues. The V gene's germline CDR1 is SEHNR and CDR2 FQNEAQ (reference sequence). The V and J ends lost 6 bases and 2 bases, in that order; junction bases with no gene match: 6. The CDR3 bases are TGTGCCAGCAGTTCCCGGGACAGGCCCTACAATGAGCAGTTCTTC. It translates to CASSSRDRPYNEQFF. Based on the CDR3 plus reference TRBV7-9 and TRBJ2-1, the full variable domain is DTGVSQNPRHKITKRGQNVTFRCDPISEHNRLYWYRQTLGQGPEFLTYFQNEAQLEKSRLLSDRFSAERPKGSFSTLEIQRTEQGDSAMYLCASSSRDRPYNEQFFGPGTRLTVL.

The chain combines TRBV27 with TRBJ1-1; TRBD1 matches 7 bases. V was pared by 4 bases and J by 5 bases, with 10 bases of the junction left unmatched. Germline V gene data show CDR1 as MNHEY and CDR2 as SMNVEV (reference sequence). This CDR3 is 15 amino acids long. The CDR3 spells CASSSLPYRGTEAFF. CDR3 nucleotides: TGTGCCAGCAGTTCCCTCCCCTACAGGGGAACTGAAGCTTTCTTT.

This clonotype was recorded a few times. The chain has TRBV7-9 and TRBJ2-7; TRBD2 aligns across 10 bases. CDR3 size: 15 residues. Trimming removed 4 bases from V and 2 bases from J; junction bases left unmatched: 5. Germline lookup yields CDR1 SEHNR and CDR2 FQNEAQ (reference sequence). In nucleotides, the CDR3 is TGTGCCAGCAGCTCCACTAGCGGGGCGCCCTACGAGCAGTACTTC. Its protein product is CASSSTSGAPYEQYF. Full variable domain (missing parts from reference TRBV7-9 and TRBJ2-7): DTGVSQNPRHKITKRGQNVTFRCDPISEHNRLYWYRQTLGQGPEFLTYFQNEAQLEKSRLLSDRFSAERPKGSFSTLEIQRTEQGDSAMYLCASSSTSGAPYEQYFGPGTRLTVT.

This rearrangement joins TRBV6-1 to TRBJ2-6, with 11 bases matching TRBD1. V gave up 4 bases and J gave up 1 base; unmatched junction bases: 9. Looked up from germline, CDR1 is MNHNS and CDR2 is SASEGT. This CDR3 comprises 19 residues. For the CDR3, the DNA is TGTGCCAGCAGTGCCGGGACAGGGGGGTTTAGGTCTGGGGCCAACGTCCTGACTTTC. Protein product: CASSAGTGGFRSGANVLTF.

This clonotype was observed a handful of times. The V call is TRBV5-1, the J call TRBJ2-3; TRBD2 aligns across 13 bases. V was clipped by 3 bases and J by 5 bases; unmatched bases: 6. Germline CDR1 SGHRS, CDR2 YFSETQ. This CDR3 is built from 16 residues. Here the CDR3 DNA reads TGCGCCAGCAGCTCCGGACTAGCGGGAGTGGAAGATACGCAGTATTTT. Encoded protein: CASSSGLAGVEDTQYF.

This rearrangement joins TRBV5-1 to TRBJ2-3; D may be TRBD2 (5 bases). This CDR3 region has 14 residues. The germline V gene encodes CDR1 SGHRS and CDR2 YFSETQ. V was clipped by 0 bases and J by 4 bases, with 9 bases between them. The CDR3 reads CASSLGVRADTQYF. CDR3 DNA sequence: TGCGCCAGCAGCTTGGGGGTGAGGGCAGATACGCAGTATTTT. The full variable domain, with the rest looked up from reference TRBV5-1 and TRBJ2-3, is KAGVTQTPRYLIKTRGQQVTLSCSPISGHRSVSWYQQTPGQGLQFLFEYFSETQRNKGNFPGRFSGRQFSNSRSEMNVSTLELGDSALYLCASSLGVRADTQYFGPGTRLTVL.

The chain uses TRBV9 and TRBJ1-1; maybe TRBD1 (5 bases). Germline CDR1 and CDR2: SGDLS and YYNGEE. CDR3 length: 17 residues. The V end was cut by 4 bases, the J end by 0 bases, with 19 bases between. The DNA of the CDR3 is TGTGCCAGCAGCCCCCAGTCCAGGGTTAAAGTGAACACTGAAGCTTTCTTT. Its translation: CASSPQSRVKVNTEAFF. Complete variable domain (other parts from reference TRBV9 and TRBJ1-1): DSGVTQTPKHLITATGQRVTLRCSPRSGDLSVYWYQQSLDQGLQFLIQYYNGEERAKGNILERFSAQQFPDLHSELNLSSLELGDSALYFCASSPQSRVKVNTEAFFGQGTRLTVV.

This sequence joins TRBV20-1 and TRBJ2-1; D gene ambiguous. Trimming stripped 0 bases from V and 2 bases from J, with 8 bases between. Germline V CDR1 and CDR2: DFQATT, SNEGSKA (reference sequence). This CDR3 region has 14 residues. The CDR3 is CSAREGIAYNEQFF. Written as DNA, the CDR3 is TGCAGTGCTAGAGAAGGGATAGCCTACAATGAGCAGTTCTTC.

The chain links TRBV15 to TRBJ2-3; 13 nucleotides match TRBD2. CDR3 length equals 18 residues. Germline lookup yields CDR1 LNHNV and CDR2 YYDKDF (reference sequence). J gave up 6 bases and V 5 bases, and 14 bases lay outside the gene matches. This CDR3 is CATSGWDFRTSGSDTQYF. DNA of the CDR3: TGTGCCACCAGCGGATGGGACTTTAGGACTAGCGGGAGCGATACGCAGTATTTT.

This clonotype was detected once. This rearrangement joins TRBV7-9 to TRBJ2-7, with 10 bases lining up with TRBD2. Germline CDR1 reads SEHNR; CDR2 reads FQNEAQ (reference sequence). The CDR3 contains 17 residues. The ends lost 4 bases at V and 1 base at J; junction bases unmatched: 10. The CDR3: CASSSDRTSGLSYEQYF. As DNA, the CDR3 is TGTGCCAGCAGCTCTGACCGGACTAGCGGACTGTCCTACGAGCAGTACTTC.

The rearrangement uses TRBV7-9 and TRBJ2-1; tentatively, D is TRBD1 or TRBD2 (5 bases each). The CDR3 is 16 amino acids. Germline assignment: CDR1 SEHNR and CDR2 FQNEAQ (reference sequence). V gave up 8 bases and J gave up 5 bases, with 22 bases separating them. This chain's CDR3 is CASEGSLLGPNNEQFF. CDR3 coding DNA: TGTGCCAGCGAGGGGAGCTTACTTGGACCAAACAATGAGCAGTTCTTC.